This T cell receptor (beta chain) was sequenced for a study of blood T cell repertoires in COVID-19. Clones were sequenced by immunoSEQ multiplex PCR, and TCRdb holds only the in-frame ones, with some missing. In the table there are roughly 130,000 clones, just under 85% of which are singletons. CDR3 length equals 15 residues. Germline V gives CDR1 LGHNA, CDR2 YNFKEQ. V was clipped by 1 base and J by 0 bases, with 10 bases between them. Sequencing was performed on peripheral blood. The J gene is TRBJ2-7, the V gene TRBV4-2; possibly TRBD1 for D (6 bases). The receptor was isolated from a woman aged 50 to 60 with acute or convalescent COVID-19. In DNA, the CDR3 is TGTGCCAGCAGCCAAGTTGGGGGCGCCTCCTACGAGCAGTACTTC. Its protein is CASSQVGGASYEQYF.